This is a list of T cell receptor beta chains from one sample in a study of blood T cells in healthy people across ages. In TCRdb, the 5' RACE reads were re-called with MiXCR into one record per CDR3 protein. The sample includes about 970,000 distinct CDR3 sequences, about 51% seen only once; the top ten take about 22%. Sequenced: blood. These receptors all stem from a woman aged 60-70 years in good health. CDR3s include the opening cysteine and the closing phenylalanine or tryptophan. The order of the fields is J gene, V gene, clone size, D gene, CDR3 protein, CDR3 DNA. The D gene is left open where the match is weak. Not all rows give a size; the values are once, few, many and, for expanded clones, a class.

j_call: TRBJ1-5; v_call: TRBV7-9; clone_size: many; d_call: .; cdr3_aa: CASSLLFDRNNQPQHF; cdr3_nt: TGTGCCAGCAGCTTACTTTTCGACAGGAACAATCAGCCCCAGCATTTT
j_call: TRBJ2-7; v_call: TRBV12-3/TRBV12-4; clone_size: .; d_call: TRBD2; cdr3_aa: CASSRGTNYNEQYF; cdr3_nt: TGTGCCAGTTCCCGCGGGACTAACTACAATGAGCAGTACTTC
j_call: TRBJ2-2; v_call: TRBV29-1; clone_size: .; d_call: .; cdr3_aa: CSSFGPTGELFF; cdr3_nt: TGCAGCTCCTTTGGGCCAACCGGGGAGCTGTTTTTT
j_call: TRBJ2-3; v_call: TRBV4-1; clone_size: few; d_call: TRBD2; cdr3_aa: CASSQFSSGFTDTQYF; cdr3_nt: TGCGCCAGCAGCCAATTTTCTAGCGGTTTCACAGATACGCAGTATTTT
j_call: TRBJ1-3; v_call: TRBV4-1; clone_size: .; d_call: TRBD1; cdr3_aa: CASSRQGARGNTIYF; cdr3_nt: TGCGCCAGCAGCCGTCAGGGGGCGCGGGGAAACACCATATATTTT
j_call: TRBJ2-1; v_call: TRBV4-2; clone_size: .; d_call: .; cdr3_aa: CASRLGNEQFF; cdr3_nt: TGTGCCAGCCGCCTGGGCAATGAGCAGTTCTTC
j_call: TRBJ2-3; v_call: TRBV7-8; clone_size: .; d_call: TRBD2; cdr3_aa: CASSYAGAMEDTQYF; cdr3_nt: TGTGCCAGCAGTTATGCGGGAGCGATGGAAGATACGCAGTATTTT
j_call: TRBJ2-3; v_call: TRBV20-1; clone_size: .; d_call: TRBD1; cdr3_aa: CSARVLDRGSTDTQYF; cdr3_nt: TGCAGTGCTAGAGTCCTCGACAGGGGGTCCACAGATACGCAGTATTTT
j_call: TRBJ2-6; v_call: TRBV28; clone_size: .; d_call: .; cdr3_aa: CASSRRRSGGANVLTF; cdr3_nt: TGTGCCAGCAGCCGCAGACGATCGGGAGGGGCCAACGTCCTGACTTTC
j_call: TRBJ1-1; v_call: TRBV11-3; clone_size: .; d_call: .; cdr3_aa: CASSFDKNTEAFF; cdr3_nt: TGTGCCAGCAGCTTTGACAAGAACACTGAAGCTTTCTTT
j_call: TRBJ2-5; v_call: TRBV12-3/TRBV12-4; clone_size: .; d_call: TRBD1; cdr3_aa: CASSLADRSQETQYF; cdr3_nt: TGTGCCAGCAGTTTAGCGGACAGGAGTCAAGAGACCCAGTACTTC
j_call: TRBJ2-3; v_call: TRBV4-1; clone_size: .; d_call: .; cdr3_aa: CASNTPWELLGDTQYF; cdr3_nt: TGCGCCAGCAACACCCCGTGGGAGCTGCTCGGAGATACGCAGTATTTT
j_call: TRBJ2-7; v_call: TRBV6-5; clone_size: .; d_call: .; cdr3_aa: CASSRPMGEQYF; cdr3_nt: TGTGCCAGCAGCCGACCCATGGGAGAGCAGTACTTC
j_call: TRBJ2-7; v_call: TRBV5-4; clone_size: few; d_call: TRBD1; cdr3_aa: CASSLWDRALGEQYF; cdr3_nt: TGTGCCAGCAGCTTGTGGGACAGGGCTTTGGGCGAGCAGTACTTC
j_call: TRBJ2-3; v_call: TRBV24-1; clone_size: .; d_call: .; cdr3_aa: CATSDFSRGGTDTQYF; cdr3_nt: TGTGCCACCAGTGATTTTAGCAGGGGAGGAACAGATACGCAGTATTTT
j_call: TRBJ2-1; v_call: TRBV27; clone_size: .; d_call: .; cdr3_aa: CASNPGVISREQFF; cdr3_nt: TGTGCCAGCAATCCAGGGGTGATTAGTCGTGAGCAGTTCTTC
j_call: TRBJ2-2; v_call: TRBV12-3/TRBV12-4; clone_size: few; d_call: .; cdr3_aa: CASPLGQLTGELFF; cdr3_nt: TGTGCCAGCCCCTTAGGGCAGCTAACCGGGGAGCTGTTTTTT
j_call: TRBJ2-7; v_call: TRBV12-3/TRBV12-4; clone_size: .; d_call: TRBD1; cdr3_aa: CASTQSGTGSNEQYF; cdr3_nt: TGTGCCAGCACCCAATCCGGGACAGGGTCGAATGAGCAGTACTTC
j_call: TRBJ1-4; v_call: TRBV29-1; clone_size: .; d_call: .; cdr3_aa: CSVGNSLNEKLFF; cdr3_nt: TGCAGCGTTGGGAACAGCTTAAATGAAAAACTGTTTTTT
j_call: TRBJ2-7; v_call: TRBV5-1; clone_size: once; d_call: TRBD2; cdr3_aa: CASSLEGTSGSGEQYF; cdr3_nt: TGCGCCAGCAGCTTGGAGGGGACTAGCGGGAGTGGCGAGCAGTACTTC
j_call: TRBJ2-1; v_call: TRBV6-5; clone_size: few; d_call: .; cdr3_aa: CASSYQPYSYNEQFF; cdr3_nt: TGTGCCAGCAGTTACCAGCCTTACTCCTACAATGAGCAGTTCTTC
j_call: TRBJ2-1; v_call: TRBV20-1; clone_size: .; d_call: TRBD2; cdr3_aa: CSGGGLAGYEQFF; cdr3_nt: TGCAGTGGAGGGGGACTAGCGGGATATGAGCAGTTCTTC
j_call: TRBJ2-4; v_call: TRBV12-3/TRBV12-4; clone_size: .; d_call: TRBD1; cdr3_aa: CASSGQATGIQYF; cdr3_nt: TGTGCCAGCAGTGGACAGGCGACTGGCATTCAGTACTTC
j_call: TRBJ2-1; v_call: TRBV25-1; clone_size: .; d_call: .; cdr3_aa: CASSAPGTRGSEQFF; cdr3_nt: TGTGCCAGCAGTGCTCCCGGGACCAGAGGGAGTGAGCAGTTCTTC
j_call: TRBJ1-1; v_call: TRBV28; clone_size: .; d_call: .; cdr3_aa: CASSLLAVGQVNTEAFF; cdr3_nt: TGTGCCAGCAGTTTACTCGCTGTGGGACAAGTGAACACTGAAGCTTTCTTT